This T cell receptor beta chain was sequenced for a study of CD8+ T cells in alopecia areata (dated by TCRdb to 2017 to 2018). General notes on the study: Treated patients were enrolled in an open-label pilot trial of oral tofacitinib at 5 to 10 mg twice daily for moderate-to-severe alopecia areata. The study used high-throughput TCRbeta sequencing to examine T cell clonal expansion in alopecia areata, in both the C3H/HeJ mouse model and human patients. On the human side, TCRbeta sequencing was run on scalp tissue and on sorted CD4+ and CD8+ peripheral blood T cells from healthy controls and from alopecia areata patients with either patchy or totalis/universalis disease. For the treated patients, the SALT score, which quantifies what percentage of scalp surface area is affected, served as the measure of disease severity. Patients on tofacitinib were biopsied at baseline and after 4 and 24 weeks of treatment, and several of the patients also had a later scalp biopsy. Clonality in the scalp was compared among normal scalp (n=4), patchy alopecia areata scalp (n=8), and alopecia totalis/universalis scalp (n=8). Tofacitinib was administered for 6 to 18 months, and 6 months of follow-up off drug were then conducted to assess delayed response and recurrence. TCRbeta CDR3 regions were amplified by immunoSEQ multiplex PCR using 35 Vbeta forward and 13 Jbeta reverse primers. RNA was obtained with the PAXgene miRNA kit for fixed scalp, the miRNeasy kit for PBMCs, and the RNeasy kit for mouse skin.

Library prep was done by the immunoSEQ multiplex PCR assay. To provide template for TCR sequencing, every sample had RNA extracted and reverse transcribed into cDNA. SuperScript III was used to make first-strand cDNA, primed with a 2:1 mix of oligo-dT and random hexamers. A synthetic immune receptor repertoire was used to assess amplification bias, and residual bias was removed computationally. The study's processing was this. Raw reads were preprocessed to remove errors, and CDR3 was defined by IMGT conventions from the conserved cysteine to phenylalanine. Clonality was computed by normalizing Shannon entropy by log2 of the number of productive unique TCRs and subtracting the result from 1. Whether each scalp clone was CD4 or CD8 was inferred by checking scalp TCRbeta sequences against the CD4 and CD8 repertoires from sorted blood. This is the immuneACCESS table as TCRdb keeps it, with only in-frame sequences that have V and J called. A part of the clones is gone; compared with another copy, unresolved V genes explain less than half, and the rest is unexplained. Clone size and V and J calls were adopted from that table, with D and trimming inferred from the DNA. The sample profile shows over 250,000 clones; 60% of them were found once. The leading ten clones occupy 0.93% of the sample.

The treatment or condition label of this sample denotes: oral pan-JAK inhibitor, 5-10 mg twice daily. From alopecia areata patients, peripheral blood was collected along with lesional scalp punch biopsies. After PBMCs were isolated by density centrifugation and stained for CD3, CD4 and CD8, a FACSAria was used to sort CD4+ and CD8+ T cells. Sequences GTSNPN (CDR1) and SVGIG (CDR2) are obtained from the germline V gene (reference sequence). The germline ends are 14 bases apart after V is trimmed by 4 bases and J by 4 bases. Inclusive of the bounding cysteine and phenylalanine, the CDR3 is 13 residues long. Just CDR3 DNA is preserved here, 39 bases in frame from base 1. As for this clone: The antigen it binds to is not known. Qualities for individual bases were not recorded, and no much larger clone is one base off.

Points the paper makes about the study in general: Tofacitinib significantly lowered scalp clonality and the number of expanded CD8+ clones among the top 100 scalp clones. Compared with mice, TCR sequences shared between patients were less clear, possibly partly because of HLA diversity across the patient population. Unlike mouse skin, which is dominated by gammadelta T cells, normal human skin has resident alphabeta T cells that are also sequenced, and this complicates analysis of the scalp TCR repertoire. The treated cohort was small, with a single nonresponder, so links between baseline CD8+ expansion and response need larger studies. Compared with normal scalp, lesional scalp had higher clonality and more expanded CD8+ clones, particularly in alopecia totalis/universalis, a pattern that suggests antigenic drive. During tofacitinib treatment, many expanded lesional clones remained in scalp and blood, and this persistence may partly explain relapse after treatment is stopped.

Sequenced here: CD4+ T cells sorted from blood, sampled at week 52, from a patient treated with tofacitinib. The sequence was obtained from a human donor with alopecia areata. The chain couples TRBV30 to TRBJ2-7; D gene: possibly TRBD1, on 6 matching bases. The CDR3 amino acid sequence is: CAWTRDILYEQYF. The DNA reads TGTGCCTGGACCCGGGACATTCTATACGAGCAGTACTTC.